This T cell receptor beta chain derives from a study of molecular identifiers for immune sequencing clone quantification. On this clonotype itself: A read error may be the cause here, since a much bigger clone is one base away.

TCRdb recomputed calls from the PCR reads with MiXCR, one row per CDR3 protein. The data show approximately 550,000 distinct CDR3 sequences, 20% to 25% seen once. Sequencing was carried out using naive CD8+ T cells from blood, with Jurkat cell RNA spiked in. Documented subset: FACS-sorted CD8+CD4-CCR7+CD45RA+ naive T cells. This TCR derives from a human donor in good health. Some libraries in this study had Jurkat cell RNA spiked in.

The DNA for the CDR3 is TGTGCCAGCAGCCGGACTAGCTCCTACGAGCAGTGCTTC. It yields the protein CASSRTSSYEQCF. The rearrangement links TRBV7-9 to TRBJ2-7, with TRBD2 matching 8 bases. In germline, CDR1 is SEHNR, CDR2 FQNEAQ (reference sequence). The CDR3 runs to 13 residues.